These T cell receptor beta chains were read from a single sample in a study of T cell responses to AZD1222 COVID-19 vaccine. Measured with immunoSEQ multiplex PCR; TCRdb has only the in-frame clones, and not every one. The data contain 130,000 to 150,000 clones, 75% to 95% of them seen just once; the ten biggest clones take up 2.8%. The sample consisted of peripheral blood, taken on day 0 of MenACWY control vaccination. The source of these receptors is an adult in good health. CDR3s include the opening cysteine and the closing phenylalanine or tryptophan. A D gene is named only where the DNA matches it firmly. Size tells how often a clone was seen (once, few, many) or the class of an expanded clone, and some rows leave it out.

>TRBV6-4|.|TRBD2|TRBJ2-2
TGTGCCAGCAGTGAGGGAGGGGCGAACACCGGGGAGCTGTTTTTT
CASSEGGANTGELFF
>TRBV6-5|.|.|TRBJ2-3
TGTGCCAGCAGTTTCGGAAGGAGCACAGATACGCAGTATTTT
CASSFGRSTDTQYF
>TRBV5-5|.|.|TRBJ1-1
TGTGCCAGCAGCCCCCTTAGTGTGGGTTCGTCTGAAGCTTTCTTT
CASSPLSVGSSEAFF
>TRBV7-9|.|TRBD1|TRBJ1-6
TGTGCCAGCCTTGGACAGGGCCCTCATAATTCACCCCTCCACTTT
CASLGQGPHNSPLHF
>TRBV18|.|.|TRBJ2-2
TGTGCCAGCTCACCACAGCAAGATACGAACACCGGGGAGCTGTTTTTT
CASSPQQDTNTGELFF
>TRBV9|.|TRBD1|TRBJ1-3
TGTGCCAGCAGCTTCGGACAGGGACGGACTGGAAACACCATATATTTT
CASSFGQGRTGNTIYF
>TRBV2|.|TRBD1|TRBJ1-2
TGTGCCAGCAGTGAAGAAAGGGGACAGGGGAGCTATGGCTACACCTTC
CASSEERGQGSYGYTF
>TRBV7-9|.|.|TRBJ1-6
TGTGCCAGCAGCTTAGGCCAGGCCATTAATTCACCCCTCCACTTT
CASSLGQAINSPLHF
>TRBV5-8|.|.|TRBJ2-1
TGTGCCAGCAGCTTGGAGCTAGCGTGGGGTGAGCAGTTCTTC
CASSLELAWGEQFF
>TRBV7-9|.|.|TRBJ1-3
TGTGCCAGCAGCTCCCGCTTCGTTAAGCTCTCTGGAAACACCATATATTTT
CASSSRFVKLSGNTIYF
>TRBV7-8|.|TRBD2|TRBJ2-1
TGTGCCAGCAGTCAGAACCCGGGACTAGCGGGAGGCCGTAATGAGCAGTTCTTC
CASSQNPGLAGGRNEQFF
>TRBV28|.|TRBD2|TRBJ2-3
TGTGCCAGCAGTCCCCCCGGGGGGGGCAAATTCACAGATACGCAGTATTTT
CASSPPGGGKFTDTQYF
>TRBV7-2|.|.|TRBJ1-4
TGTGCCAGCAGCACCGGGGACACATCTAATGAAAAACTGTTTTTT
CASSTGDTSNEKLFF
>TRBV3-1/TRBV3-2|.|.|TRBJ1-1
TGTGCCAGCAGCCTTCGGGACGTCAGAAACACTGAAGCTTTCTTT
CASSLRDVRNTEAFF
>TRBV5-1|.|TRBD2|TRBJ2-1
TGCGCCAGCAGGGAGGGACTAGCGGGCTCCTACAATGAGCAGTTCTTC
CASREGLAGSYNEQFF
>TRBV20-1|.|.|TRBJ1-6
TGCAGTGCTAGTTCGGAGGATGGGTATTCACCCCTCCACTTT
CSASSEDGYSPLHF
>TRBV6-5|few|TRBD1|TRBJ2-1
TGTGCCAGCAGATATACCGGGACAGGGAGGAATGAGCAGTTCTTC
CASRYTGTGRNEQFF
>TRBV7-2|.|.|TRBJ1-2
TGTGCCAGCAGCTTAGGACAGCGCTATGGCTACACCTTC
CASSLGQRYGYTF
>TRBV27|.|.|TRBJ1-2
TGTGCCAGCAGTTTTGGGGCGGTCGGCTATGGCTACACCTTC
CASSFGAVGYGYTF
>TRBV27|.|.|TRBJ1-6
TGTGCCAGCAGCGAGGGCGGGAATTCACCCCTCCACTTT
CASSEGGNSPLHF
>TRBV10-3|.|.|TRBJ1-1
TGTGCCATCAGTGAGGGGAGGGGCGCAGTCACTGAAGCTTTCTTT
CAISEGRGAVTEAFF
>TRBV7-9|once|.|TRBJ2-1
TGTGCCAGCAGCAACAATGAGCAGTTCTTC
CASSNNEQFF
>TRBV2|.|.|TRBJ2-7
TGTGCCAGCAGTGAAAGAGGGGGGGGAACCTACGAGCAGTACTTC
CASSERGGGTYEQYF
>TRBV6-5|.|.|TRBJ1-2
TGTGCCAGCAGCCCGCGGGGGGTGCGGTATGGCTACACCTTC
CASSPRGVRYGYTF
>TRBV3-1/TRBV3-2|.|TRBD2|TRBJ2-7
TGTGCCAGCAGCCAAGATTTAGCGGGATCTTACGAGCAGTACTTC
CASSQDLAGSYEQYF
>TRBV10-3|.|.|TRBJ1-2
TGTGCCATCAGTGACCGGGACGACTATGGCTACACCTTC
CAISDRDDYGYTF
>TRBV11-2|.|.|TRBJ1-4
TGTGCCAGCAGCTGGGGGGGCGCGGGCGAAAAACTGTTTTTT
CASSWGGAGEKLFF
>TRBV5-5|.|.|TRBJ1-6
TGTGCCAGCAGCTTGGCCTCAGACTCCTATAATTCACCCCTCCACTTT
CASSLASDSYNSPLHF
>TRBV6-5|.|.|TRBJ1-1
TGTGCCAGCAGTTACTCTGAGTTGAACACTGAAGCTTTCTTT
CASSYSELNTEAFF
>TRBV7-2|.|.|TRBJ2-5
TGTGCCAGCACCCCGGCAGGGCGGGATTCCGTGGAGACCCAGTACTTC
CASTPAGRDSVETQYF
>TRBV15|once|TRBD1|TRBJ2-1
TGTGCCACCAGCAGAGGGGGACAGGGGGTAGGCGGGTACTACAATGAGCAGTTCTTC
CATSRGGQGVGGYYNEQFF
>TRBV13|.|TRBD1|TRBJ1-1
TGTGCCAGCAGTTTCCTTGCAGGGGGCGCGTACACTGAAGCTTTCTTT
CASSFLAGGAYTEAFF
>TRBV28|.|.|TRBJ2-2
TGTGCCAGCAGTTTATGGGCAGCCCAGTTCGCCGGGGAGCTGTTTTTT
CASSLWAAQFAGELFF
>TRBV18|few|.|TRBJ1-2
TGTGCCAGCTCACCAGGGGTCGTGGGCTACACCTTC
CASSPGVVGYTF
>TRBV5-1|.|.|TRBJ2-7
TGCGCCAGCAGCTTGGTACCGGGGGAGCAGTACTTC
CASSLVPGEQYF
>TRBV10-1|once|.|TRBJ2-1
TGCGCCAGCAGTCCGGGACCGTACAATGAGCAGTTCTTC
CASSPGPYNEQFF
>TRBV6-5|.|TRBD1|TRBJ1-3
TGTGCCAGCAGTAGGGGCAGGGGGTATGGAAACACCATATATTTT
CASSRGRGYGNTIYF
>TRBV10-1|.|.|TRBJ1-2
TGCGCCAGCAGTGAGGTGGGCAGGGACTATGGCTACACCTTC
CASSEVGRDYGYTF
>TRBV3-1/TRBV3-2|.|.|TRBJ1-4
TGTGCCAGCAGCCAAGATCCAGGGCCTAATGAAAAACTGTTTTTT
CASSQDPGPNEKLFF
>TRBV10-1|.|TRBD2|TRBJ2-1
TGCGCCAGCAGTGCGTACGGGACTAGCGGGAGCCATGAGCAGTTCTTC
CASSAYGTSGSHEQFF
>TRBV19|.|.|TRBJ2-7
TGTGCCAGTAGTATTCACGACGGAGCCTACGAGCAGTACTTC
CASSIHDGAYEQYF